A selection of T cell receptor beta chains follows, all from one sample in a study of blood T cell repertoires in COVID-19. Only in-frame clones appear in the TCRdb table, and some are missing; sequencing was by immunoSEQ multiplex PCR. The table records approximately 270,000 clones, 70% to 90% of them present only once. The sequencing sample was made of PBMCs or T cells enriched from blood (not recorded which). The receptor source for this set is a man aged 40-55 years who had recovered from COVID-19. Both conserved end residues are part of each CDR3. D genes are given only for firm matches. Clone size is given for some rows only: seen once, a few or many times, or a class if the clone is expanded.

cdr3_nt: TGTGCCAGCAGTCCAAGGGGGGGCAAAAACATTCAGTACTTC
cdr3_aa: CASSPRGGKNIQYF
clone_size: .
d_call: .
v_call: TRBV7-9
j_call: TRBJ2-4

cdr3_nt: TGTGCCAGCAGTTACGGGGACAGGGAAGGGGAGCAGTTCTTC
cdr3_aa: CASSYGDREGEQFF
clone_size: .
d_call: TRBD1
v_call: TRBV6-5
j_call: TRBJ2-1

cdr3_nt: TGTGCCAGCAGCCTATATCAAGAGACCCAGTACTTC
cdr3_aa: CASSLYQETQYF
clone_size: .
d_call: .
v_call: TRBV7-9
j_call: TRBJ2-5

cdr3_nt: TGTGCCAGCAGTTTAGGCAGTTCCTACAATGAGCAGTTCTTC
cdr3_aa: CASSLGSSYNEQFF
clone_size: .
d_call: .
v_call: TRBV27
j_call: TRBJ2-1

cdr3_nt: TGCGCCAGCAGCCAAGGTAGCGGGGGATACAATGAGCAGTTCTTC
cdr3_aa: CASSQGSGGYNEQFF
clone_size: .
d_call: TRBD2
v_call: TRBV4-3
j_call: TRBJ2-1

cdr3_nt: TGTGCCAGCAGTTTAGTACAGGGTAGTATGACCCTCCACTTT
cdr3_aa: CASSLVQGSMTLHF
clone_size: .
d_call: .
v_call: TRBV28
j_call: TRBJ1-6

cdr3_nt: TGTGCCAGCAGCTTATTGGGCCGAAGCACAGATACGCAGTATTTT
cdr3_aa: CASSLLGRSTDTQYF
clone_size: .
d_call: .
v_call: TRBV7-2
j_call: TRBJ2-3

cdr3_nt: TGTGCCAGCAGCCCTCGGACAGGGCCGACCAATCAGCCCCAGCATTTT
cdr3_aa: CASSPRTGPTNQPQHF
clone_size: few
d_call: TRBD1
v_call: TRBV7-2
j_call: TRBJ1-5

cdr3_nt: TGTGCCAGCGAAATTGCGACACAGGGGCCTGGAAACACCATATATTTT
cdr3_aa: CASEIATQGPGNTIYF
clone_size: .
d_call: TRBD1
v_call: TRBV28
j_call: TRBJ1-3

cdr3_nt: TGTGCCAGCAGTTACGGGACAGGGTATGAAAAACTGTTTTTT
cdr3_aa: CASSYGTGYEKLFF
clone_size: .
d_call: TRBD1
v_call: TRBV6-5
j_call: TRBJ1-4

cdr3_nt: TGTGCCAGCAGTGAATTGTCCGTGAGCTCCTACGAGCAGTACTTC
cdr3_aa: CASSELSVSSYEQYF
clone_size: once
d_call: .
v_call: TRBV25-1
j_call: TRBJ2-7

cdr3_nt: TGTGCCAGCAGCCCCGGGACAGGGGGCACCGGGGAGCTGTTTTTT
cdr3_aa: CASSPGTGGTGELFF
clone_size: few
d_call: TRBD1
v_call: TRBV7-8
j_call: TRBJ2-2

cdr3_nt: TGTGCCAGCAGCTCGGGACAGCAGTACCAAGAGACCCAGTACTTC
cdr3_aa: CASSSGQQYQETQYF
clone_size: .
d_call: TRBD1
v_call: TRBV5-4
j_call: TRBJ2-5

cdr3_nt: TGTGCCAGCAGCTCAGGGACAGGGGGATTGGGTTACGAGCAGTACTTC
cdr3_aa: CASSSGTGGLGYEQYF
clone_size: .
d_call: TRBD1
v_call: TRBV5-6
j_call: TRBJ2-7

cdr3_nt: TGCGCCAGCAGCTTGTTGGGACTAGCGGGGGGAGGATCAGATACGCAGTATTTT
cdr3_aa: CASSLLGLAGGGSDTQYF
clone_size: .
d_call: TRBD2
v_call: TRBV5-1
j_call: TRBJ2-3

cdr3_nt: TGCGCCAGCACGTTTCAGGGTAGGACTGAAGCTTTCTTT
cdr3_aa: CASTFQGRTEAFF
clone_size: .
d_call: .
v_call: TRBV5-1
j_call: TRBJ1-1

cdr3_nt: TGTGCCAGCAGCCAAGTAGGGGGCCTAGCGGGAGCAGATACGCAGTATTTT
cdr3_aa: CASSQVGGLAGADTQYF
clone_size: .
d_call: TRBD2
v_call: TRBV3-1/TRBV3-2
j_call: TRBJ2-3

cdr3_nt: TGTGCCAGCAGTTTATCCGGGACTAGCGGGCGGAATGAGCAGTTCTTC
cdr3_aa: CASSLSGTSGRNEQFF
clone_size: .
d_call: TRBD2
v_call: TRBV28
j_call: TRBJ2-1

cdr3_nt: TGTGCCAGTAGTCACCCACGGGACAGTGATGATGGCTACACCTTC
cdr3_aa: CASSHPRDSDDGYTF
clone_size: .
d_call: TRBD1
v_call: TRBV19
j_call: TRBJ1-2

cdr3_nt: TGCGCCAGCAGCCAAGGCGGGGCGAACACTGAAGCTTTCTTT
cdr3_aa: CASSQGGANTEAFF
clone_size: .
d_call: .
v_call: TRBV4-1
j_call: TRBJ1-1

cdr3_nt: TGTGCCAGCAGCCAAGATGATCAGACAGGCCTAGGAAAGGGCTACACCTTC
cdr3_aa: CASSQDDQTGLGKGYTF
clone_size: .
d_call: .
v_call: TRBV4-2
j_call: TRBJ1-2

cdr3_nt: TGTGCCAGCAGTTTAACCCAGGGCTACACCTTC
cdr3_aa: CASSLTQGYTF
clone_size: .
d_call: .
v_call: TRBV28
j_call: TRBJ1-2

cdr3_nt: TGTGCCAGCAGTTCGTTCGGGACAGGCGAAGCTTTCTTT
cdr3_aa: CASSSFGTGEAFF
clone_size: .
d_call: TRBD1
v_call: TRBV12-3/TRBV12-4
j_call: TRBJ1-1

cdr3_nt: TGTGCCAGCAGCCAAGGGGGCAACTATGGCTACACCTTC
cdr3_aa: CASSQGGNYGYTF
clone_size: .
d_call: .
v_call: TRBV14
j_call: TRBJ1-2

cdr3_nt: TGTGCCATCAGTGAGTCGGTCACAGGGAAAAGGACTAATGAAAAACTGTTTTTT
cdr3_aa: CAISESVTGKRTNEKLFF
clone_size: .
d_call: .
v_call: TRBV10-3
j_call: TRBJ1-4

cdr3_nt: TGTGCCAGCAGTGAACGGTACGAGCAGTACTTC
cdr3_aa: CASSERYEQYF
clone_size: few
d_call: .
v_call: TRBV6-1
j_call: TRBJ2-7

cdr3_nt: TGTGCCAGCAGCTTCCTAGCGGGAGCCGCCCATGAGCAGTTCTTC
cdr3_aa: CASSFLAGAAHEQFF
clone_size: .
d_call: TRBD2
v_call: TRBV11-3
j_call: TRBJ2-1